The clone carrying this T cell receptor beta chain was seen once. What it binds is not known. The sample belongs to a study of T cell responses to AZD1222 COVID-19 vaccine. General study findings and limits: Two AZD1222 administrations were followed by greater Spike-specific TCR breadth and depth. Donors, mostly white British, included more females; clonal diversity was possibly underestimated.

The germline V gene has CDR1 SQVTM and CDR2 ANQGSEA. With 2 bases removed from V and 7 bases from J, the gap between germline ends came to 18 bases. This CDR3 spans 14 amino acids. This table comes from immunoSEQ multiplex PCR, and its TCRdb copy is limited to in-frame clones, with some not included. The data show roughly 150,000 clones, roughly 90% seen once. The sample consisted of peripheral blood, taken 28 days after the second AZD1222 dose. V gene TRBV29-1 combines with J gene TRBJ2-7; possibly TRBD1 for D (6 bases). The receptor's source is an adult who received the AZD1222 COVID-19 vaccine. CDR3 DNA sequence: TGCAGCGTTGAACTCCCCCGGGACACGGAAGAGCAGTACTTC. Residues: CSVELPRDTEEQYF.